This T cell receptor (beta chain) was retrieved from a study of post-analysis software for immune sequencing data. Germline assignment: CDR1 SGHTA and CDR2 FQGNSA. The CDR3 runs 17 residues. Trimming cost V 5 bases and J 4 bases; bases outside gene matches: 11. Carried by the TCR beta cDNA libraries were unique molecular identifiers. TCRdb independently ran MiXCR on the PCR reads; one entry per CDR3 protein. The sample comprises 430,000 or so distinct CDR3 sequences, 35% to 45% of which are singletons, and 6.5% to 8% rests with the top ten. Study-level points and caveats: Controls showed significantly higher normalized Chao1 diversity than did multiple sclerosis patients. Patients showed TRBV5-6, TRBV5-1 and TRBV20-1 among four to six TRBV segments more frequent than in controls.

This clonotype was counted only a few times. Its cognate antigen is unknown. The chain links TRBV7-2 to TRBJ2-1; TRBD2 agrees at 10 bases. The sequence derives from a girl aged 2 to 9 with multiple sclerosis. Sequenced input: blood. This chain's CDR3 is CASSPSPTSGVYNEQFF. The CDR3 DNA reads TGTGCCAGCAGCCCAAGCCCCACTAGCGGGGTTTACAATGAGCAGTTCTTC.